This TCR beta chain was documented in a study of CD8 T cells in Susac syndrome (dated by TCRdb to the late 2010s). Notes on the research overall: Of the Susac syndrome patients who were sequenced, about 6 had clinically active disease and about eight were in clinical remission. At the time of blood withdrawal, Susac syndrome patients were either therapy-naive, taking corticosteroids (with some also receiving IVIg), or on IVIg alone. Repertoire sequencing was used to test whether CD8+ T cell activation and differentiation in Susac syndrome was antigen driven. Clonality of the CD8+ T cell repertoire was compared between roughly 13 healthy donors, some 14 Susac syndrome patients and roughly 15 multiple sclerosis patients. Results the study describes overall, beyond this receptor: Clonal expansion was observed in Susac syndrome CD8+ repertoires, with the highest expansion in CD8+ TEMRA cells and greater expansion in clinically active than in remitting patients. Sixteen Susac-specific public clones were identified in the total CD8+ repertoire, and several Susac-specific public clones were identified in the CD8+ TEMRA repertoire. The number of individuals in the TCR sequencing and HLA analysis was recognized as being relatively small.

High-throughput TCR beta sequencing profiled peripheral blood CD8+ and CD4+ T cells from healthy donors, Susac syndrome patients and multiple sclerosis patients. The Susac syndrome patients fulfilled recently defined diagnostic criteria for definite or probable disease. Bulk CD8+ and CD4+ T cells were purified by magnetic negative isolation, whereas CD8+ TEMRA cells were enriched by FACS. Blood was collected in EDTA tubes and processed within 24 hours, with PBMCs isolated through density gradient centrifugation. PBMCs intended for TCR sequencing were cryopreserved in liquid nitrogen and were subsequently thawed in a 37 degrees C water bath. The sorted or isolated CD4+, CD8+ and CD8+ TEMRA cells had a purity of 90% or higher. RNA was extracted with the RNeasy kit and 0.5 to 1 ug was reverse transcribed using random hexamers. The immunoSEQ multiplex PCR assay, covering 54 Vbeta and 13 Jbeta segments, was used to amplify TCR beta CDR3 regions. Bias from PCR amplification was corrected by using a synthetic template baseline for primer optimization and for computational correction. The paper's data handling went like this. Only productive sequences were kept, with reads annotated to V, D and J genes according to IMGT and analyzed in immunoSEQ Analyzer. Clonality was calculated as one minus the Shannon entropy normalized by log2 of the number of productive unique sequences. For each patient and control, public and private clones were evaluated within the 100 most prevalent clones. Clones were defined as Susac-specific if absent from the healthy and MS cohorts, from more than 900 published viral clones and from other ImmuneACCESS disease sequences. The public reads were quality trimmed at Q25 with fastp and then assembled into clones with MiXCR by TCRdb, keeping productive beta chains. A single entry per CDR3 protein holds the most common genes and DNA from its merged rows. The V and J calls here are based on TCRdb, not the publication. This sample holds about 190,000 distinct CDR3 sequences; approximately 95% were observed only once. Together, the top ten hold about 0.15% of the sample.

CDR1 and CDR2 are read off the germline V gene as SGHAT and FQNNGV. Taken from cysteine to phenylalanine, the CDR3 has 14 residues. CDR3 DNA only is kept here, 42 bases in frame from base 1. Relative to germline, V is 1 base shorter and J is 3 bases shorter, with 10 bases between their ends. On this clonotype itself: There is no known antigen for this receptor. The input lacks base qualities; no much larger clone sits a single base away.

The sequenced material came from CD8+ T cells from PBMCs. Here the chain combines TRBV11-2 and TRBJ2-7; TRBD1 is a possible D gene, resting on 7 matching bases. This clonotype was obtained from a human donor with Susac syndrome. The DNA is TGTGCCAGCAGCTTAGTGCAGGGGGGCTACGAGCAGTACTTC. Its product reads: CASSLVQGGYEQYF. Supplemented by the reference TRBV11-2 and TRBJ2-7 proteins around the CDR3, the complete variable domain is EAGVAQSPRYKIIEKRQSVAFWCNPISGHATLYWYQQILGQGPKLLIQFQNNGVVDDSQLPKDRFSAERLKGVDSTLKIQPAKLEDSAVYLCASSLVQGGYEQYFGPGTRLTVT.